This TCR beta chain came from a study of CD8 T cells in Susac syndrome. Whole-study context: Sequenced Susac syndrome patients included 5 or 6 with active disease and under ten who were in remission.

RNA, at about 0.45 to 1 ug, was reverse transcribed with random hexamers. An immunoSEQ multiplex PCR amplified TCR beta CDR3 over 54 Vbeta and 13 Jbeta. TCRdb used MiXCR to reprocess the immunoSEQ multiplex PCR reads, holding one entry per CDR3 protein. The sample includes about 190,000 distinct CDR3 sequences, almost 96% of them seen just once. This CDR3 comprises 13 residues. Unmatched junction bases numbered 6, after V lost 6 bases and J lost 6 bases. Germline V lookup: CDR1 DFQATT, CDR2 SNEGSKA (reference sequence). The clonotype originates from a human donor with Susac syndrome. The J gene is TRBJ1-4, the V gene TRBV20-1, with 8 bases fitting TRBD1. Specimen: CD4+ T cells from PBMCs. CDR3 loop: CSASRGPDEKLFF. CDR3 in DNA: TGCAGTGCGAGCAGGGGGCCGGATGAAAAACTGTTTTTT.